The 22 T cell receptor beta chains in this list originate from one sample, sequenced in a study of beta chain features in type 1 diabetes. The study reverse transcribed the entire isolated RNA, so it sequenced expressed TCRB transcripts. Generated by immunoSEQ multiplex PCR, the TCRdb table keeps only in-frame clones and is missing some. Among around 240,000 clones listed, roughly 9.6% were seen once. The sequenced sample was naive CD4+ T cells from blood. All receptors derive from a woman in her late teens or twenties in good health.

For the CDR3, the DNA is TGTGCCAGCAGGGGAGCTAGCGGGAGTTACAATGAGCAGTTCTTC. Protein: CASRGASGSYNEQFF. V gene TRBV27 combines with J gene TRBJ2-1; 10 positions match TRBD2. The germline gives CDR1 MNHEY, CDR2 SMNVEV (reference sequence). The V segment lost 6 bases and the J segment 4 bases; nucleotides outside the gene matches: 6. The CDR3 spans 15 residues.

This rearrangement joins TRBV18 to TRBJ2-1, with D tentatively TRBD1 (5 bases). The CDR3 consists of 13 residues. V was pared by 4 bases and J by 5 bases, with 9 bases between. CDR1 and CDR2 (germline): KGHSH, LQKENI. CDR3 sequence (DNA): TGTGCCAGCTCACGGGGCCAAAACAATGAGCAGTTCTTC. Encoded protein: CASSRGQNNEQFF.

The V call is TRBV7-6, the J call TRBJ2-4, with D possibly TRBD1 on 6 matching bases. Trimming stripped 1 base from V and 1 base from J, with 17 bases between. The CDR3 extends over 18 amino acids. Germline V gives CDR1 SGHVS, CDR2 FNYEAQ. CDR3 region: CASSLGPRGTRAKNIQYF. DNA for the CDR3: TGTGCCAGCAGCTTAGGGCCTAGGGGGACGAGGGCCAAAAACATTCAGTACTTC.

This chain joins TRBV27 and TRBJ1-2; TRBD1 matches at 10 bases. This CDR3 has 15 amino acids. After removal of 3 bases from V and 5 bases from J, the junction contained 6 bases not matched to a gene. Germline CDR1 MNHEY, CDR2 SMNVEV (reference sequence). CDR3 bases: TGTGCCAGCAGTTTGGGGGGACAGGGGTTTTATGGCTACACCTTC. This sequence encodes CASSLGGQGFYGYTF.

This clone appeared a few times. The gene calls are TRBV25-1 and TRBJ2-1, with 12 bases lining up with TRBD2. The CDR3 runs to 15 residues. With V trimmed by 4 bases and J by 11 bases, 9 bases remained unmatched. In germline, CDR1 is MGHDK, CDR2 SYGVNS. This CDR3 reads CASSATSGRGRKQFF. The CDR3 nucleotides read TGTGCCAGCAGTGCGACTAGCGGGAGAGGTCGGAAGCAGTTCTTC. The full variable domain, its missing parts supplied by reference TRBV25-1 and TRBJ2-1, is EADIYQTPRYLVIGTGKKITLECSQTMGHDKMYWYQQDPGMELHLIHYSYGVNSTEKGDLSSESTVSRIRTEHFPLTLESARPSHTSQYLCASSATSGRGRKQFFGPGTRLTVL.

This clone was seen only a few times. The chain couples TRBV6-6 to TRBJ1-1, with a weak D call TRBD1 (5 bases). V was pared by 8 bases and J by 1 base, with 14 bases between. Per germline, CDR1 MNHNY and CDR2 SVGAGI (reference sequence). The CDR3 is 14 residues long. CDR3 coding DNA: TGTGCCAGCGGGCAGGGTAATACGAACACTGAAGCTTTCTTT. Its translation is CASGQGNTNTEAFF.

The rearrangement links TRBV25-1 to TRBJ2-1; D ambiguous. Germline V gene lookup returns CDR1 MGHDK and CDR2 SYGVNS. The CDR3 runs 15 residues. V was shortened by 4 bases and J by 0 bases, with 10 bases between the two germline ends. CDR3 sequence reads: CASSVVLSSYNEQFF. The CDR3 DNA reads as TGTGCCAGCAGTGTGGTCCTGAGCTCCTACAATGAGCAGTTCTTC.

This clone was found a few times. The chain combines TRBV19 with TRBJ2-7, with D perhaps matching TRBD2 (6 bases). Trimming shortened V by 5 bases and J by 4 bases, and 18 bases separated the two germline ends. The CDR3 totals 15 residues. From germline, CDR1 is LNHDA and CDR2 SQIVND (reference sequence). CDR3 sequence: CASSATGTLAYEQYF. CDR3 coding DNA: TGTGCCAGTAGTGCGACCGGGACGCTAGCGTACGAGCAGTACTTC.

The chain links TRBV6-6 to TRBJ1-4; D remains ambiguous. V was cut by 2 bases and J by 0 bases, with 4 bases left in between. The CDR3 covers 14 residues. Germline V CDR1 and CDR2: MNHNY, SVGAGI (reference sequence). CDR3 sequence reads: CASSYRATNEKLFF. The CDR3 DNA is TGTGCCAGCAGTTACCGTGCAACTAATGAAAAACTGTTTTTT.

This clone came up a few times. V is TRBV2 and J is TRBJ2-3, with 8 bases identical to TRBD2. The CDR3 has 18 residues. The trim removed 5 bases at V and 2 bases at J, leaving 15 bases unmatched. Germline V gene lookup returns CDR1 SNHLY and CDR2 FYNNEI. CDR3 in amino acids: CASSKIGLGLDTTDTQYF. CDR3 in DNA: TGTGCCAGCAGTAAAATAGGTCTGGGACTAGATACCACAGATACGCAGTATTTT.

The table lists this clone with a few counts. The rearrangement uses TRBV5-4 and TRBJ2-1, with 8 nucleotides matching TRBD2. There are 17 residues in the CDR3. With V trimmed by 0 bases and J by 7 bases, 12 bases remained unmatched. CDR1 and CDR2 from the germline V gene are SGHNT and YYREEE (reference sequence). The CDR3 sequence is CASSLELAGGLRNEQFF. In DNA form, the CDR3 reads TGTGCCAGCAGCTTGGAATTGGCGGGAGGCCTCAGGAATGAGCAGTTCTTC.

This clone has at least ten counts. This CDR3 reads CASSQQGAKQFF. In DNA form, the CDR3 reads TGCGCCAGCAGCCAACAGGGGGCGAAGCAGTTCTTC. The chain uses TRBV4-1 and TRBJ2-1, with TRBD1 matching over 8 bases. Germline values: CDR1 MGHRA, CDR2 YSYEKL. The CDR3 spans 12 residues. V lost 2 bases, J lost 11 bases, and 2 bases stayed unmatched.

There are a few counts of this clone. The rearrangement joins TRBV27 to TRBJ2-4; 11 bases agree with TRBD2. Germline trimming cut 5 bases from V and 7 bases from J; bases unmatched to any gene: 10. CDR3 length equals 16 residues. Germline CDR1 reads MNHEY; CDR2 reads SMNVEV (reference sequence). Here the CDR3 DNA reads TGTGCCAGCAGTATCGATCGACTAGCGGGAAAGAACATTCAGTACTTC. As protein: CASSIDRLAGKNIQYF.

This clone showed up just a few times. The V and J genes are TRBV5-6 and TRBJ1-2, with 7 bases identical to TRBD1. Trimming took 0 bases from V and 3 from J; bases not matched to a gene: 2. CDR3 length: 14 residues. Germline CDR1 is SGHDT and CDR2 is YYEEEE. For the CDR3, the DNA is TGTGCCAGCAGCTTGGCCGACAGGGACTATGGCTACACCTTC. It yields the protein CASSLADRDYGYTF.

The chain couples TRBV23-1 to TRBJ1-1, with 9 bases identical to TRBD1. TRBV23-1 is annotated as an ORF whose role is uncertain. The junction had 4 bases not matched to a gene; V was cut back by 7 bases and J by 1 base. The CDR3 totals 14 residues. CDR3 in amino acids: CASTPGQGNTEAFF. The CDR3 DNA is TGCGCCAGCACCCCGGGACAGGGGAACACTGAAGCTTTCTTT.

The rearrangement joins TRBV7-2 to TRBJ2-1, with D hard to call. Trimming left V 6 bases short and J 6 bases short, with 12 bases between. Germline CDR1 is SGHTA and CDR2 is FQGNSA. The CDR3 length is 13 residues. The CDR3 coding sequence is TGTGCCAGCAGTTTCCGGGTTAGCAATGAGCAGTTCTTC. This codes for CASSFRVSNEQFF.

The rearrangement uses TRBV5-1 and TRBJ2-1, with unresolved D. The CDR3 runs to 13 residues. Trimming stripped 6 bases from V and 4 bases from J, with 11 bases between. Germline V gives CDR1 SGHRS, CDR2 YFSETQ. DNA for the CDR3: TGCGCCAGCAACTATTTGACTTACAATGAGCAGTTCTTC. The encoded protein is CASNYLTYNEQFF.

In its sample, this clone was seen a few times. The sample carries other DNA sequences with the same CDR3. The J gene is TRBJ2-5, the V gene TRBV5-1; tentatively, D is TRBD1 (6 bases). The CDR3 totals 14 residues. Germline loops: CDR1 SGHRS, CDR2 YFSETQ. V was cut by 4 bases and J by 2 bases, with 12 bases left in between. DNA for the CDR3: TGCGCCAGCAGCCCCGGGACACTACAAGAGACCCAGTACTTC. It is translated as CASSPGTLQETQYF. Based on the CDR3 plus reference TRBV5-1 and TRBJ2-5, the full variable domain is KAGVTQTPRYLIKTRGQQVTLSCSPISGHRSVSWYQQTPGQGLQFLFEYFSETQRNKGNFPGRFSGRQFSNSRSEMNVSTLELGDSALYLCASSPGTLQETQYFGPGTRLLVL.

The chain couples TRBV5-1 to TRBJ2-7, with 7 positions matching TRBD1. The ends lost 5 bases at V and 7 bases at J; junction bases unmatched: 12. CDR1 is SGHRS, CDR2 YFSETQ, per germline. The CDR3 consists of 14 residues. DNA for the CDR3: TGCGCCAGCAGGGCGACAGGGCTCCTTGGGGAGCAGTACTTC. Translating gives CASRATGLLGEQYF.

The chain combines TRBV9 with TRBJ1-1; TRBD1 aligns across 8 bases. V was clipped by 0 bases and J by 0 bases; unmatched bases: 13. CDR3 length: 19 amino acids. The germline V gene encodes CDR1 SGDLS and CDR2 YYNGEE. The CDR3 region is CASSVVALVPGQVNTEAFF. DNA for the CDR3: TGTGCCAGCAGCGTAGTGGCCTTGGTCCCGGGACAGGTGAACACTGAAGCTTTCTTT.

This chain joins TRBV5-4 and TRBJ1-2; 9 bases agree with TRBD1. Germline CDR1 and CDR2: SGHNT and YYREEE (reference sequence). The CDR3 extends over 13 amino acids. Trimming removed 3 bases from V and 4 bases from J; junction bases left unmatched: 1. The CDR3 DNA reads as TGTGCCAGCAGCTCGGACAGGGGCTATGGCTACACCTTC. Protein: CASSSDRGYGYTF.

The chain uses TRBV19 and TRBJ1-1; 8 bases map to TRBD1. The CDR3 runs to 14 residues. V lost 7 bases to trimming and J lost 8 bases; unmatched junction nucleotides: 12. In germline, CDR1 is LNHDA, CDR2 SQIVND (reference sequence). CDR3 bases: TGTGCCAGTACCGACAGGGGAGGGGGCACCGAAGCTTTCTTT. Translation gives CASTDRGGGTEAFF.